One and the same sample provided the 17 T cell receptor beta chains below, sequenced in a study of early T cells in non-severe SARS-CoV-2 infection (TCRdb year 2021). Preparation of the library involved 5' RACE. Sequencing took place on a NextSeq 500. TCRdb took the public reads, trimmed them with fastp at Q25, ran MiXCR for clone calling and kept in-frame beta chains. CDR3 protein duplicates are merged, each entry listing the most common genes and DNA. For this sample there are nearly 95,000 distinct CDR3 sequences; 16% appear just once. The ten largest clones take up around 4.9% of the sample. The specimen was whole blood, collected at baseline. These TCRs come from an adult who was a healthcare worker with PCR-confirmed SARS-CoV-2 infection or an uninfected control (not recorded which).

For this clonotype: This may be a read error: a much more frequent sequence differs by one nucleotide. CDR3 protein: CASSSLRGEGYTF. CDR3 nucleotides: TGTGCCAGCAGTTCGCTCAGGGGTGAAGGCTACACCTTC. This chain connects TRBV28 to TRBJ1-2; tentative D call: TRBD1 (6 bases). The CDR3 has 13 residues. V lost 4 bases and J lost 8, with 14 bases in between. CDR1 MDHEN and CDR2 SYDVKM come from the germline V gene.

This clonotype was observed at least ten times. The CDR3 here is CASSLDSPGLHTQYF. DNA for the CDR3: TGTGCCAGCAGCTTAGACAGCCCGGGGTTACATACGCAGTATTTT. The rearrangement joins TRBV11-2 to TRBJ2-3, with a weak D call TRBD2 (5 bases). Germline V gene sequence: CDR1 SGHAT, CDR2 FQNNGV. The length of the CDR3 is 15 residues. V lost 0 bases, J lost 7 bases, and 14 bases lay in between.

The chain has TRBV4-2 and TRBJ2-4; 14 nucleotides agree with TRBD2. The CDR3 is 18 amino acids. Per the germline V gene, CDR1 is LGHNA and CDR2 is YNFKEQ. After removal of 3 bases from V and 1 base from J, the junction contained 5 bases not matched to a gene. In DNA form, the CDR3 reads TGTGCCAGCAGCCATGGACTAGCGGGAGGCCCGGCCAAAAACATTCAGTACTTC. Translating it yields CASSHGLAGGPAKNIQYF.

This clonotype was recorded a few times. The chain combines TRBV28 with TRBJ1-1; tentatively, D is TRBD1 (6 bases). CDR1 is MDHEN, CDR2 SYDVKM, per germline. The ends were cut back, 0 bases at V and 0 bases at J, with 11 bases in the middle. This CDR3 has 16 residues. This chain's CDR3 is CASSLWGGFMNTEAFF. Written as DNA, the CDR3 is TGTGCCAGCAGTTTATGGGGGGGCTTTATGAACACTGAAGCTTTCTTT.

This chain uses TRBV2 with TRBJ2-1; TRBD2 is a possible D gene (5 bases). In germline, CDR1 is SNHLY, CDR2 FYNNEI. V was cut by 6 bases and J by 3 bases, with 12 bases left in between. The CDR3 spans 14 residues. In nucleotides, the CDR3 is TGTGCCAGCAGAGGACTGGGGAACTACAATGAGCAGTTCTTC. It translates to CASRGLGNYNEQFF.

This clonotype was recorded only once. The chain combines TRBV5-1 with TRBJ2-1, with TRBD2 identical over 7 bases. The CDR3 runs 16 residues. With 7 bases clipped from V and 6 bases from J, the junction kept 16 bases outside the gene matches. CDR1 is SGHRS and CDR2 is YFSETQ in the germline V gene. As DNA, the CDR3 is TGCGCCAGCCGATCCCAGCGGGACCAAGCCCCCAATGAGCAGTTCTTC. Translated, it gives CASRSQRDQAPNEQFF. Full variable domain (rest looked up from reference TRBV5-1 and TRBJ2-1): KAGVTQTPRYLIKTRGQQVTLSCSPISGHRSVSWYQQTPGQGLQFLFEYFSETQRNKGNFPGRFSGRQFSNSRSEMNVSTLELGDSALYLCASRSQRDQAPNEQFFGPGTRLTVL.

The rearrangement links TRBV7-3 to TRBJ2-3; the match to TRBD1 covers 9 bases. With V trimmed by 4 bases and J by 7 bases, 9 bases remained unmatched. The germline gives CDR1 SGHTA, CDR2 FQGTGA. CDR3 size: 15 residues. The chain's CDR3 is CASSSSGTGTNTQYF. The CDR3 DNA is TGTGCCAGCAGCTCTTCCGGGACAGGGACGAATACGCAGTATTTT.

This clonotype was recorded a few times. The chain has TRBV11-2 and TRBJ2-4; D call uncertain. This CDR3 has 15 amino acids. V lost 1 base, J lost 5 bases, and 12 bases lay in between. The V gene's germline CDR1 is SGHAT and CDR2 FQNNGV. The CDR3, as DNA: TGTGCCAGCAGCTTAGTGTTCGGGCACCAAAACATTCAGTACTTC. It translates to CASSLVFGHQNIQYF.

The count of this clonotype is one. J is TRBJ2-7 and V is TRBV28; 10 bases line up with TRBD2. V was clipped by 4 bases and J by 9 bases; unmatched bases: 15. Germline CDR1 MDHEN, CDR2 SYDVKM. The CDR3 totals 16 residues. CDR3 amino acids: CASSSCASGSSGGQYF. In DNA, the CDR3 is TGTGCCAGCAGTTCATGCGCTAGCGGGAGCAGTGGTGGGCAGTACTTC.

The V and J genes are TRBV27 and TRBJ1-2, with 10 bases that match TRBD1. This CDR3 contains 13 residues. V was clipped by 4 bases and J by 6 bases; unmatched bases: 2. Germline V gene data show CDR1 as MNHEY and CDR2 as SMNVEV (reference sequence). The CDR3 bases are TGTGCCAGCAGTTCGACAGGGGGCAATGGCTACACCTTC. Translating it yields CASSSTGGNGYTF.

CDR3 protein: CASSLGGLAKDTQYF. In DNA form, the CDR3 reads TGTGCCAGCAGTTTGGGGGGACTAGCGAAAGATACGCAGTATTTT. The chain couples TRBV12-3 or TRBV12-4 to TRBJ2-3; 10 nucleotides line up with TRBD2. The J segment lost 5 bases and the V segment lost 3 bases, leaving 5 bases of the junction unmatched. This CDR3 is built from 15 residues.

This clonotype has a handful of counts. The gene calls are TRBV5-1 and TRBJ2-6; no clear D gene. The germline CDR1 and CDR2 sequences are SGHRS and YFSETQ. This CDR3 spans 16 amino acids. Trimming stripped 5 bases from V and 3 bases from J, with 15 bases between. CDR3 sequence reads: CASRSPRVGGANVLTF. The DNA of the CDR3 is TGCGCCAGCAGATCACCCCGCGTGGGTGGGGCCAACGTCCTGACTTTC.

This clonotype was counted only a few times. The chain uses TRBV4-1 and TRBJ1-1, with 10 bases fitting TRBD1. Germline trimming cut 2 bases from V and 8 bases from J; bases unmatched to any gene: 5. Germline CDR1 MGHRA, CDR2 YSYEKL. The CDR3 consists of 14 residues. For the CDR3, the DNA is TGCGCCAGCAGCCAAATGGGACAGGGGAGGGAAGCTTTCTTT. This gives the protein CASSQMGQGREAFF.

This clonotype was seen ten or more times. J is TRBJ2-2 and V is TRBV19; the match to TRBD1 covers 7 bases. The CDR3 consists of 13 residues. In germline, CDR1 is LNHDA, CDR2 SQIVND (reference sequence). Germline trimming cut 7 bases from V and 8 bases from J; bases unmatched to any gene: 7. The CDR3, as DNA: TGTGCCAGTAAGCTGACAGGGCAAGGGGAGCTGTTTTTT. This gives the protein CASKLTGQGELFF.

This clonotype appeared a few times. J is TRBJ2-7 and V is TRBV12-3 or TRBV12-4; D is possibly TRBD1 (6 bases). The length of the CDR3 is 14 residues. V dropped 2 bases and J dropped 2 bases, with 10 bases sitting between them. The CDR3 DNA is TGTGCCAGCAGTTTATTTAGGGGGACCTACGAGCAGTACTTC. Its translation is CASSLFRGTYEQYF.

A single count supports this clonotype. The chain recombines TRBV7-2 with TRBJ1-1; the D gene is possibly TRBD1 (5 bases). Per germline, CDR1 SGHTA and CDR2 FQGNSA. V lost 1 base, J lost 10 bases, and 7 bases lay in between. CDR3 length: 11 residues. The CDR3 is CASSLVGGAFF. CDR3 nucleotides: TGTGCCAGCAGCTTAGTGGGGGGAGCTTTCTTT.

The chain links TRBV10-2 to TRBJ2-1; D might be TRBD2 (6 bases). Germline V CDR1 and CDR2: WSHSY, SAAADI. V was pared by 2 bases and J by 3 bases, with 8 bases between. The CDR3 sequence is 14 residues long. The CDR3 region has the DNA TGCGCCAGCAGTGAGCGGGAGAGCTACAATGAGCAGTTCTTC. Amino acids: CASSERESYNEQFF.